Listed below are T cell receptor beta chains from one sample, sequenced in a study of CD8 T cells in ankylosing spondylitis. TCRdb itself ran the 5' RACE reads through MiXCR, one entry per CDR3 protein. The table records approximately 250,000 distinct CDR3 sequences, about 10% of them present only once. Material for sequencing was blood, either unsorted or a sorted T cell fraction (not recorded which). Receptor source: a male donor with ankylosing spondylitis or in good health (not recorded which). The CDR3 runs from the conserved cysteine through the conserved F or W. The D gene is left open where the match is weak. Expanded clones get a size class; other rows say once, few or many, or leave the size out.

D gene: TRBD1; clone size: many; V gene: TRBV12-3/TRBV12-4; J gene: TRBJ2-3; CDR3 DNA: TGTGCCAGCAGTTCAGATTACAGGGGATCGATCACAGATACGCAGTATTTT; CDR3 protein: CASSSDYRGSITDTQYF
D gene: TRBD1; clone size: many; V gene: TRBV29-1; J gene: TRBJ1-1; CDR3 DNA: TGCAGCGTTGAACTCTGGACAGGTCTGGGAACTGAAGCTTTCTTT; CDR3 protein: CSVELWTGLGTEAFF
D gene: -; clone size: many; V gene: TRBV6-1; J gene: TRBJ2-7; CDR3 DNA: TGTGCCAGCAGCCCCGGGAGTGCTTTGGGTGGGCAGTACTTC; CDR3 protein: CASSPGSALGGQYF
D gene: TRBD2; clone size: many; V gene: TRBV7-2; J gene: TRBJ2-1; CDR3 DNA: TGTGCCAGCAGCAGAGCGGGGCCTAGCCATGAGCAGTTCTTC; CDR3 protein: CASSRAGPSHEQFF
D gene: -; clone size: many; V gene: TRBV5-1; J gene: TRBJ2-7; CDR3 DNA: TGCGCCAGCAGATCCGGGACATTAGTAACCTACGAGCAGTACTTC; CDR3 protein: CASRSGTLVTYEQYF
D gene: -; clone size: many; V gene: TRBV20-1; J gene: TRBJ1-2; CDR3 DNA: TGCAGTGCTGCCCCAGGAGAGGGTCGAGGCTACACCTTC; CDR3 protein: CSAAPGEGRGYTF
D gene: -; clone size: few; V gene: TRBV7-8; J gene: TRBJ1-3; CDR3 DNA: TGTGCCAGCAGCTTATACAGGGACGGAAACACCATATATTTT; CDR3 protein: CASSLYRDGNTIYF
D gene: TRBD1; clone size: many; V gene: TRBV5-1; J gene: TRBJ1-2; CDR3 DNA: TGCGCCAGCAGCCCGGGACAGGGGATCGATGGCTACACCTTC; CDR3 protein: CASSPGQGIDGYTF
D gene: -; clone size: many; V gene: TRBV20-1; J gene: TRBJ2-1; CDR3 DNA: TGCAGTGCTAGTCGAAATGAGCAGTTCTTC; CDR3 protein: CSASRNEQFF
D gene: -; clone size: few; V gene: TRBV11-2; J gene: TRBJ2-1; CDR3 DNA: TGTGCCAGCAGCTTTCAGGCCCCACTCAGCTCCTACAATGAGCAGTTCTTC; CDR3 protein: CASSFQAPLSSYNEQFF
D gene: -; clone size: many; V gene: TRBV20-1; J gene: TRBJ2-3; CDR3 DNA: TGCAGTGCTGCAGGGGAGGGCGCTAGCACAGATACGCAGTATTTT; CDR3 protein: CSAAGEGASTDTQYF
D gene: TRBD1; clone size: -; V gene: TRBV7-2; J gene: TRBJ2-7; CDR3 DNA: TGTGCCAGCAGCTCGGGACAGGGAGGCGGTTACGAGCAGTACTTC; CDR3 protein: CASSSGQGGGYEQYF
D gene: -; clone size: -; V gene: TRBV7-7; J gene: TRBJ1-5; CDR3 DNA: TGTGCCAGCTCCGCAGTTAGCAATCAGCCCCAGCATTTT; CDR3 protein: CASSAVSNQPQHF
D gene: TRBD1; clone size: -; V gene: TRBV20-1; J gene: TRBJ2-7; CDR3 DNA: TGCAGTGTTACTTCCCTGGGACAGGGGCTTTACGAGCAGTACTTC; CDR3 protein: CSVTSLGQGLYEQYF
D gene: TRBD1; clone size: many; V gene: TRBV20-1; J gene: TRBJ1-2; CDR3 DNA: TGCAGTGTTCGAGAAGGGACAGGCCGTAACTATGGCTACACCTTC; CDR3 protein: CSVREGTGRNYGYTF
D gene: TRBD2; clone size: -; V gene: TRBV11-2; J gene: TRBJ2-3; CDR3 DNA: TGTGCCAGCAGCTTAGGCGGGGGTAGGATAGATACGCAGTATTTT; CDR3 protein: CASSLGGGRIDTQYF
D gene: -; clone size: many; V gene: TRBV20-1; J gene: TRBJ2-2; CDR3 DNA: TGCAGTGCGTCGGATCAAGACAGATTTACCGGGGAGCTGTTTTTT; CDR3 protein: CSASDQDRFTGELFF